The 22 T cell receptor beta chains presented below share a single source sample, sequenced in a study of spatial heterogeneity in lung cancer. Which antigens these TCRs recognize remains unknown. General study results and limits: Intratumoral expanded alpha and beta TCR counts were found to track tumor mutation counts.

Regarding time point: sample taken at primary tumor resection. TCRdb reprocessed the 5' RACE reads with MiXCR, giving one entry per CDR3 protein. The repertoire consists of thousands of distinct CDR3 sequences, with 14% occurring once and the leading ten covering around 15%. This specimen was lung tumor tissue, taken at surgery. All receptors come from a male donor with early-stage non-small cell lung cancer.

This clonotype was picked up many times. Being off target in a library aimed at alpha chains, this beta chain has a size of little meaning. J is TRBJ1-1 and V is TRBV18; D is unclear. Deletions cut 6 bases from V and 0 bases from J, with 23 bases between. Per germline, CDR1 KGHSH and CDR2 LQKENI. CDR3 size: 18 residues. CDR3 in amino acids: CASSRVAQKAVMNTEAFF. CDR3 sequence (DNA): TGTGCCAGCTCCCGGGTGGCACAGAAAGCTGTTATGAACACTGAAGCTTTCTTT.

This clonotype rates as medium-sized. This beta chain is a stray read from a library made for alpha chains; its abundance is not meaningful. CDR3 sequence (DNA): TGTGCCAGCTGGGCTGGGACATTGAGGTCACCCCTCCACTTT. Translating it yields CASWAGTLRSPLHF. The chain uses TRBV6-4 and TRBJ1-6, with a weak D call TRBD1 (6 bases). Germline V gene data show CDR1 as MRHNA and CDR2 as SNTAGT. The CDR3 is made up of 14 amino acids. Trimming cost V 8 bases and J 10 bases, with 18 bases left between them.

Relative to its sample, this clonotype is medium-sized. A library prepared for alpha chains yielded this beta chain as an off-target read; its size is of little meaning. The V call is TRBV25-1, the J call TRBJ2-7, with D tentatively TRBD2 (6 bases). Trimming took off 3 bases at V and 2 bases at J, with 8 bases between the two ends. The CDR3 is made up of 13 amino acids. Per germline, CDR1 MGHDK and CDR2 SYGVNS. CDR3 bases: TGTGCCAGCAGTGAGGAGGGCCCCTACGAGCAGTACTTC. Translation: CASSEEGPYEQYF.

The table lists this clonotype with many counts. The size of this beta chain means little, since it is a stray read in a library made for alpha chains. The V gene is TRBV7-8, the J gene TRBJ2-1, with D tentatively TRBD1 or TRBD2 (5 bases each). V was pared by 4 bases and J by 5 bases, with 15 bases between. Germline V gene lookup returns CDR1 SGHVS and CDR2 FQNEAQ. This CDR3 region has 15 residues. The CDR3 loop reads CASSSAGTDHNEQFF. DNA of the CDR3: TGTGCCAGCAGCTCAGCCGGGACGGATCACAATGAGCAGTTCTTC.

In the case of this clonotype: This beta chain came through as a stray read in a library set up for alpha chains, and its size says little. Here the CDR3 reads CASSLRTDSPLHF. In nucleotides, the CDR3 is TGTGCCAGCAGCTTGAGGACCGATTCACCCCTCCACTTT. The J gene is TRBJ1-6, the V gene TRBV7-2; D call uncertain. The CDR3 spans 13 residues. Germline assignment: CDR1 SGHTA and CDR2 FQGNSA. The V end was cut by 3 bases, the J end by 8 bases, with 8 bases between.

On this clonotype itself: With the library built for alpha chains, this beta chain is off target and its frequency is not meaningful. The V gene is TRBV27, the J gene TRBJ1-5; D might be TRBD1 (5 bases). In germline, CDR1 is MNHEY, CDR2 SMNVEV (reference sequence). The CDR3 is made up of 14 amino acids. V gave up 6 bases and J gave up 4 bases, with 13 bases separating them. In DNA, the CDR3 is TGTGCCAGCAGCCACCGGGACTCTAATCAGCCCCAGCATTTT. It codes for CASSHRDSNQPQHF.

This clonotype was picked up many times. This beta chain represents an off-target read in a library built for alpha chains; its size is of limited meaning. The CDR3 here is CASRTGGGETQYF. The CDR3 DNA follows: TGTGCCAGCAGGACAGGGGGCGGGGAGACCCAGTACTTC. The rearrangement uses TRBV27 and TRBJ2-5; 10 bases are shared with TRBD1. The CDR3 is 13 residues long. V lost 6 bases and J lost 5; bases outside the gene matches: 3. Germline V lookup: CDR1 MNHEY, CDR2 SMNVEV (reference sequence).

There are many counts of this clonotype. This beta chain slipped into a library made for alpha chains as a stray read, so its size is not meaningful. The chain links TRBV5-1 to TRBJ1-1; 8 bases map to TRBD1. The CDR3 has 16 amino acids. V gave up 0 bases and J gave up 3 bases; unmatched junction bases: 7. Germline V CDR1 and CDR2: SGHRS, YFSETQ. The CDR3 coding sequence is TGCGCCAGCAGCTTGGGACAGGGGAGGGCGTACACTGAAGCTTTCTTT. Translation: CASSLGQGRAYTEAFF.

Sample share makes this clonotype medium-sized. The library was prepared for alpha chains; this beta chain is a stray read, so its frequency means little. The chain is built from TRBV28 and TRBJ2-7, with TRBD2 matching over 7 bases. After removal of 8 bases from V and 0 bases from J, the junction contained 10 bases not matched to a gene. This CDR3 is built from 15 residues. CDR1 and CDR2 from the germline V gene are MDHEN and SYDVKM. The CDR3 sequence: CASHTTSAHSYEQYF. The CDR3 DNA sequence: TGTGCCAGCCACACCACTAGCGCCCACTCCTACGAGCAGTACTTC.

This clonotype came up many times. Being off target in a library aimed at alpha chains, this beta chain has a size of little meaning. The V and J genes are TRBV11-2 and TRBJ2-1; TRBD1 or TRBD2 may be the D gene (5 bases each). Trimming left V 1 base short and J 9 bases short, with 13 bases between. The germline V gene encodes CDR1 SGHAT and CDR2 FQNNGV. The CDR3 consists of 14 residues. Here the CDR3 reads CASSLGGGYGEQFF. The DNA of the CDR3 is TGTGCCAGCAGCTTAGGGGGCGGGTACGGTGAGCAGTTCTTC.

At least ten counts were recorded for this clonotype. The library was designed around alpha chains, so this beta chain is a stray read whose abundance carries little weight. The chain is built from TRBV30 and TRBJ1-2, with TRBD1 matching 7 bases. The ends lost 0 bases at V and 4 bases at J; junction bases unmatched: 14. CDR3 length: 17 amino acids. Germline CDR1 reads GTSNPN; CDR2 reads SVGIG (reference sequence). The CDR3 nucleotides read TGTGCCTGGAGTGTCCCTCTGGGGTGGGGACAGACCTATGGCTACACCTTC. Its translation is CAWSVPLGWGQTYGYTF.

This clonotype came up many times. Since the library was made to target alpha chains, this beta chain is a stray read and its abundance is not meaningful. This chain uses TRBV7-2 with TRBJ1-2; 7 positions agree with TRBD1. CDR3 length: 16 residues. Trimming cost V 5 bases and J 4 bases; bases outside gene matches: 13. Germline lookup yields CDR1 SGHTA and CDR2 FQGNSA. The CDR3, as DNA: TGTGCCAGCAGCGAGGACCCCACATGGACAGGCTATGGCTACACCTTC. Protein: CASSEDPTWTGYGYTF.

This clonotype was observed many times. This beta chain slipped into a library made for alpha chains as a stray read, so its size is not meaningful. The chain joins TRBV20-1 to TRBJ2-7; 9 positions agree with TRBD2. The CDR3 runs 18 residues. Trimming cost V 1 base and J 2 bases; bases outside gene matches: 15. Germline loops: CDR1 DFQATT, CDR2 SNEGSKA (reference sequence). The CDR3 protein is CSARGRISSGATAYEQYF. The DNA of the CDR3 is TGCAGTGCTAGAGGCCGTATTTCTAGCGGGGCAACCGCCTACGAGCAGTACTTC.

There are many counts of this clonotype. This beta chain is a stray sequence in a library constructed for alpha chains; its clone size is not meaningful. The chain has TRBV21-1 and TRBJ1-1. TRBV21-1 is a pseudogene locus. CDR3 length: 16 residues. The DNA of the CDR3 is TGTGCCAGCAGCGGCCCGGGACTGATAGTGAACACTGAAGCTTTCTTT. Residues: CASSGPGLIVNTEAFF.

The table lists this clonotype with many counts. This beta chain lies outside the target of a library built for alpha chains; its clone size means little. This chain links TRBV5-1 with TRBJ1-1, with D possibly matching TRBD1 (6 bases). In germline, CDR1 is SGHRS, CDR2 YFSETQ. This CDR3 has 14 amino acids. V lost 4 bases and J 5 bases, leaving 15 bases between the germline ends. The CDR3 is CASSPGTFGTEAFF. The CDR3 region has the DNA TGCGCCAGCAGCCCCGGGACATTTGGGACTGAAGCTTTCTTT.

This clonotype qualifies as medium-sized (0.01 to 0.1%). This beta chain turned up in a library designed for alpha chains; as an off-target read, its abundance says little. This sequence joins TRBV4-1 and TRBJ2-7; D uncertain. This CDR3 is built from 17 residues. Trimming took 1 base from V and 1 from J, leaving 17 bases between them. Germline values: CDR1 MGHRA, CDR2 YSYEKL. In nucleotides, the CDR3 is TGCGCCAGCAGCCAAGCCGCCGACCTAGACACATCCTACGAGCAGTACTTC. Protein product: CASSQAADLDTSYEQYF.

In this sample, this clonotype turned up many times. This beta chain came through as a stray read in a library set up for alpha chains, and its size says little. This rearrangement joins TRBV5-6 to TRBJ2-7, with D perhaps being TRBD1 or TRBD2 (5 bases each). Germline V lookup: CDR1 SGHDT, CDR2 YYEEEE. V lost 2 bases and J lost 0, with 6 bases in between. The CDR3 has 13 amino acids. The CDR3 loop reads CASSFGTSYEQYF. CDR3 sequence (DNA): TGTGCCAGCAGCTTTGGGACCTCCTACGAGCAGTACTTC.

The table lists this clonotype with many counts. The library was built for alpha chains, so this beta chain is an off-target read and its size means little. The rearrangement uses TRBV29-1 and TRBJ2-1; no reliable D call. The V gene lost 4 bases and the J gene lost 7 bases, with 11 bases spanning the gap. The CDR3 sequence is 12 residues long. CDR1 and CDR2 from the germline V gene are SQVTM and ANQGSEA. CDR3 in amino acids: CSVVSKTNEQFF. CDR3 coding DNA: TGCAGCGTTGTTTCGAAGACGAATGAGCAGTTCTTC.

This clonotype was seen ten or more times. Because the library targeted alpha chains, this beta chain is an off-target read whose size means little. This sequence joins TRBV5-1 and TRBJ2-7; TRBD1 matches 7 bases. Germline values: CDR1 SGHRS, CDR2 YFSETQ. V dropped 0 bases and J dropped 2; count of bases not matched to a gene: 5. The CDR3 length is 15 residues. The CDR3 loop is CASSLDGTVPYEQYF. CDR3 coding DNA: TGCGCCAGCAGCTTGGATGGGACAGTACCCTACGAGCAGTACTTC.

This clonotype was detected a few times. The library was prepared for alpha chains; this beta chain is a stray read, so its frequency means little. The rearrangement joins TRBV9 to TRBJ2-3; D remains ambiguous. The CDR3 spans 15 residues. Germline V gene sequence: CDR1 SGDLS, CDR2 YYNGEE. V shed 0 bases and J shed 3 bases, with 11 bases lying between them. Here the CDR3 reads CASSVVISGTDTQYF. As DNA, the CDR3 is TGTGCCAGCAGCGTAGTTATAAGTGGAACAGATACGCAGTATTTT. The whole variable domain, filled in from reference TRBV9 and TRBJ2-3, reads DSGVTQTPKHLITATGQRVTLRCSPRSGDLSVYWYQQSLDQGLQFLIQYYNGEERAKGNILERFSAQQFPDLHSELNLSSLELGDSALYFCASSVVISGTDTQYFGPGTRLTVL.

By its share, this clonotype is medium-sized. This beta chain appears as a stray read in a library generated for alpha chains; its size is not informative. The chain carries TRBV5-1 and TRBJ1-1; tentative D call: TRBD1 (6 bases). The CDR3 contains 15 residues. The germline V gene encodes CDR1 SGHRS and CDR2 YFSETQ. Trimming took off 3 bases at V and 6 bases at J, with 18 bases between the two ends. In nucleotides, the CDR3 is TGCGCCAGCAGCTCAGGAAGGGGACAAGAATCTGAAGCTTTCTTT. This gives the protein CASSSGRGQESEAFF. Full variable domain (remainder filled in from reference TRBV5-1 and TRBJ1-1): KAGVTQTPRYLIKTRGQQVTLSCSPISGHRSVSWYQQTPGQGLQFLFEYFSETQRNKGNFPGRFSGRQFSNSRSEMNVSTLELGDSALYLCASSSGRGQESEAFFGQGTRLTVV.

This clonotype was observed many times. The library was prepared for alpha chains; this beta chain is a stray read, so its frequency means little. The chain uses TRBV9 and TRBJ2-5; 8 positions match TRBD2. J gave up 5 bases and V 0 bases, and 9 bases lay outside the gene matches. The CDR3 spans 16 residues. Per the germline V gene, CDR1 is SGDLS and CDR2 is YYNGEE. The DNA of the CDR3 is TGTGCCAGCAGCGTAGACCCAGCGGGGGCTGGGGAGACCCAGTACTTC. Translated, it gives CASSVDPAGAGETQYF.